Below, 7 T cell receptor beta chains from the same sample are listed, as sequenced in a study of patients and donors after allogeneic stem cell transplantation. TCRdb processed the RT-PCR reads anew with MiXCR; each CDR3 protein has one entry. Here the sample spans 200,000 to 250,000 distinct CDR3 sequences, over 12% being singletons. Material: blood, either unsorted or a sorted T cell fraction (not recorded which). The origin of the receptors is a human donor who was either an allogeneic HSCT recipient or a stem cell or donor lymphocyte infusion donor (not recorded which). It is not recorded whose cells these are; they may come from a transplant donor.

V is TRBV6-1 and J is TRBJ2-7; D is uncertain. This CDR3 is 13 amino acids long. V was clipped by 3 bases and J by 3 bases, with 9 bases between them. Germline CDR1 and CDR2: MNHNS and SASEGT. The CDR3 DNA reads as TGTGCCAGCAGTGAGTATTCGGTCTACGAGCAGTACTTC. Its translation: CASSEYSVYEQYF.

This clonotype appeared a few times. The chain recombines TRBV11-2 with TRBJ2-2, with D uncertain. This CDR3 has 15 amino acids. Looked up from germline, CDR1 is SGHAT and CDR2 is FQNNGV. Trimming pared 0 bases from V and 2 bases from J, leaving 7 bases between. The CDR3 reads CASSLELYNTGELFF. The DNA for the CDR3 is TGTGCCAGCAGCTTAGAGTTGTACAACACCGGGGAGCTGTTTTTT.

The J gene is TRBJ2-3, the V gene TRBV18; TRBD2 is a possible D gene (5 bases). The CDR3 extends over 17 amino acids. CDR1 is KGHSH and CDR2 is LQKENI in the germline V gene. V lost 0 bases, J lost 0 bases, and 13 bases lay in between. The CDR3 region is CASSPPVTGLSTDTQYF. CDR3 in DNA: TGTGCCAGCTCACCACCGGTCACGGGGTTAAGCACAGATACGCAGTATTTT.

The genes are TRBV30 and TRBJ1-6; D remains ambiguous. With 3 bases removed from V and 2 bases from J, the gap between germline ends came to 14 bases. There are 16 residues in the CDR3. Germline V gene sequence: CDR1 GTSNPN, CDR2 SVGIG (reference sequence). CDR3 nucleotides: TGTGCCTGGAGACGGGAAGGCAGAGCCTATAATTCACCCCTCCACTTT. Translation gives CAWRREGRAYNSPLHF.

In this sample, this clonotype turned up once. The chain recombines TRBV7-7 with TRBJ2-5; 12 bases fit TRBD2. V gave up 6 bases and J gave up 5 bases; unmatched junction bases: 7. Germline loops: CDR1 SSHAT, CDR2 FNYEAQ (reference sequence). There are 15 residues in the CDR3. The CDR3 DNA sequence: TGTGCCAGCAGTCCTAGCGGGAGGGCCGGGGAGACCCAGTACTTC. Amino acids: CASSPSGRAGETQYF.

This clonotype occurred many times. The J gene is TRBJ2-1, the V gene TRBV7-3, with unresolved D. V was shortened by 2 bases and J by 4 bases, with 6 bases between the two germline ends. The germline gives CDR1 SGHTA, CDR2 FQGTGA. The CDR3 spans 13 residues. CDR3 coding DNA: TGTGCCAGCAGCTTATACGGGTACAATGAGCAGTTCTTC. It translates to CASSLYGYNEQFF. Full variable domain (outside the CDR3, taken from reference TRBV7-3 and TRBJ2-1): GAGVSQTPSNKVTEKGKYVELRCDPISGHTALYWYRQSLGQGPEFLIYFQGTGAADDSGLPNDRFFAVRPEGSVSTLKIQRTERGDSAVYLCASSLYGYNEQFFGPGTRLTVL.

This clonotype showed up just a few times. The rearrangement uses TRBV5-4 and TRBJ2-1, with D maybe TRBD1 (5 bases). Trimming took off 3 bases at V and 6 bases at J, with 13 bases between the two ends. This CDR3 is built from 14 residues. Germline V CDR1 and CDR2: SGHNT, YYREEE (reference sequence). CDR3 DNA sequence: TGTGCCAGCAGCTCCCGCGATCAGGGCAATGAGCAGTTCTTC. The encoded protein is CASSSRDQGNEQFF. The full variable domain, rest sourced from reference TRBV5-4 and TRBJ2-1, is ETGVTQSPTHLIKTRGQQVTLRCSSQSGHNTVSWYQQALGQGPQFIFQYYREEENGRGNFPPRFSGLQFPNYSSELNVNALELDDSALYLCASSSRDQGNEQFFGPGTRLTVL.